The entry below gives a single T cell receptor (beta chain) sequence along with its context. The sample belongs to a study of blood T cell repertoires in COVID-19. Overall study context: The study drew acute and convalescent COVID-19 samples from the United States, Italy and Spain.

Study processing details: It was from reference gene primer amplification that nucleated cell counts were estimated. Using immunoSEQ multiplex PCR, the repertoire was profiled, and TCRdb retains in-frame clones only, with some absent. From that table come the V and J calls and clone size; the DNA was used to work out D and trimming. Here the sample spans under 400,000 clones, around 89% being singletons. The germline V gene has CDR1 SGHKS and CDR2 YYEKEE (reference sequence). Germline trimming cut 5 bases from V and 5 bases from J; bases unmatched to any gene: 5. CDR3 length: 14 residues. The Seattle patients joined while their infection was active and were tracked longitudinally afterward.

The clonotype comes from a woman in her twenties or thirties with COVID-19, enrolled during active disease. Material: peripheral blood. This rearrangement joins TRBV5-5 to TRBJ1-5; the match to TRBD1 covers 9 bases. CDR3: CASSTGGRHQPQHF. CDR3 nucleotide sequence: TGTGCCAGCAGTACAGGGGGCCGCCATCAGCCCCAGCATTTT. The variable domain in full, completed from reference TRBV5-5 and TRBJ1-5, reads DAGVTQSPTHLIKTRGQQVTLRCSPISGHKSVSWYQQVLGQGPQFIFQYYEKEERGRGNFPDRFSARQFPNYSSELNVNALLLGDSALYLCASSTGGRHQPQHFGDGTRLSIL.